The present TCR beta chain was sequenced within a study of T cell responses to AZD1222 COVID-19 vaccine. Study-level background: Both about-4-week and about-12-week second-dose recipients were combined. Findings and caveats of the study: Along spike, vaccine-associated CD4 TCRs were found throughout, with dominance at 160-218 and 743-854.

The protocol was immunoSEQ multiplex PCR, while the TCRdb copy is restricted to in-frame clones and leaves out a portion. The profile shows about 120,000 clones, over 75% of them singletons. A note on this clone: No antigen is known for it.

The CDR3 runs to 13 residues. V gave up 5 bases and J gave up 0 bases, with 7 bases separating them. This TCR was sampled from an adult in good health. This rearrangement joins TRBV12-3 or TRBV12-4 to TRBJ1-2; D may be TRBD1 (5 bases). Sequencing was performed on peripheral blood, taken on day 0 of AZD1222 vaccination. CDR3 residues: CASSPTANYGYTF. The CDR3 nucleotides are TGTGCCAGCAGTCCGACAGCTAACTATGGCTACACCTTC.